The text below deals with one T cell receptor (beta chain). Its antigen is unknown. This specimen comes from a study of T cell responses to AZD1222 COVID-19 vaccine. Broader study findings: Clonal diversity may have been underestimated in mostly white British donors. Spike was spanned by vaccine-associated CD4 TCRs, with dominance at 160-218 and 743-854.

Assay used: immunoSEQ multiplex PCR; TCRdb lists only in-frame clones, some missing. The sample has 210,000 or so clones, roughly 94% seen once; the top ten hold around 1.7%. This CDR3 comprises 14 residues. V was trimmed by 3 bases and J by 1 base, leaving 10 bases between them. Germline CDR1 SGHNT, CDR2 YYREEE (reference sequence). This receptor was taken from an adult who received the MenACWY meningococcal vaccine as a control. The sample consisted of peripheral blood, taken 28 days after the second dose of the MenACWY control vaccine. The chain has TRBV5-4 and TRBJ2-5, with D maybe TRBD1 (6 bases). For the CDR3, the DNA is TGTGCCAGCAGCTGGGACACTCCCCAAGAGACCCAGTACTTC. Its translation is CASSWDTPQETQYF.